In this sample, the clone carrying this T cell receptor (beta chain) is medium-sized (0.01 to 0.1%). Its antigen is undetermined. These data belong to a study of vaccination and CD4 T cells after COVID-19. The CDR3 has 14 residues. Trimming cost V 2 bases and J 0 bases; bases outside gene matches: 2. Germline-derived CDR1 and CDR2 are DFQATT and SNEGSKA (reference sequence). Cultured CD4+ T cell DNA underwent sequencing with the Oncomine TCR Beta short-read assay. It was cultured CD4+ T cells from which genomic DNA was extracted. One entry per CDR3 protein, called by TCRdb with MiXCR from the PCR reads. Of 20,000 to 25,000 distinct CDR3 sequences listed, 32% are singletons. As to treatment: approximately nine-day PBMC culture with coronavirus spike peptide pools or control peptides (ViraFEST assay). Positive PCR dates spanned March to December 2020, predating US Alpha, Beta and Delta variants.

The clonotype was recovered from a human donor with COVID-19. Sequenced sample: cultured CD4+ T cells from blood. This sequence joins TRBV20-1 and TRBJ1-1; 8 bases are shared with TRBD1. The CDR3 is CSARYRGMNTEAFF. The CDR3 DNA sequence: TGCAGTGCTAGATACAGGGGGATGAACACTGAAGCTTTCTTT.